This T cell receptor beta chain was obtained from a study of CD8 T cells in Susac syndrome. Reverse transcription of roughly 0.5 to 1 ug RNA was carried out with random hexamers. MiXCR, run by TCRdb on the immunoSEQ multiplex PCR reads, gives a single entry per CDR3 protein. Of about 150,000 distinct CDR3 sequences in the sample, 85% to 95% were seen once. Trimming left V 6 bases short and J 1 base short, with 9 bases between. The CDR3 loop spans 13 amino acids. The V and J genes are TRBV12-3 or TRBV12-4 and TRBJ1-1, with D possibly matching TRBD1 (6 bases). The specimen sequenced was CD4+ T cells from PBMCs. The TCR sequence derives from a human donor with multiple sclerosis. The CDR3 DNA sequence: TGTGCCAGCAGATTGACAGGGAACACTGAAGCTTTCTTT. As protein: CASRLTGNTEAFF.